One and the same sample provided the 3 T cell receptor beta chains below, sequenced in a study of technical replicates of blood from a handful of donors. Using immunoSEQ multiplex PCR, the repertoire was profiled, and TCRdb retains in-frame clones only, with some absent. The data contain approximately 51,000 clones, around 95% of them singletons. The sequencing input was PBMCs. The receptors originated from a human donor in good health. Some clones in this sample may be carry-over from other donors' samples.

V usage is TRBV7-7 and J usage is TRBJ2-6; D might be TRBD1 (6 bases). V lost 4 bases to trimming and J lost 1 base, with 8 bases between them. There are 15 residues in the CDR3. Per the germline V gene, CDR1 is SSHAT and CDR2 is FNYEAQ (reference sequence). The DNA for the CDR3 is TGTGCCAGCAGCTCAGGGACATCTGGGGCCAACGTCCTGACTTTC. This codes for CASSSGTSGANVLTF.

This chain connects TRBV5-5 to TRBJ1-1; 7 bases are a match to TRBD1. Germline CDR1 reads SGHKS; CDR2 reads YYEKEE (reference sequence). The ends lost 2 bases at V and 6 bases at J; junction bases unmatched: 4. The CDR3 spans 13 residues. CDR3 sequence: CASSLTTGPEAFF. Here the CDR3 DNA reads TGTGCCAGCAGCTTAACGACAGGGCCTGAAGCTTTCTTT.

This chain links TRBV7-2 with TRBJ1-1; possible D gene TRBD1, 6 bases. The ends were cut back, 3 bases at V and 6 bases at J, with 23 bases in the middle. Germline V gives CDR1 SGHTA, CDR2 FQGNSA. The length of the CDR3 is 17 residues. CDR3 sequence (DNA): TGTGCCAGCAGCTTTAGGCCTCCGGGACACCGAACCGCTGAAGCTTTCTTT. It codes for CASSFRPPGHRTAEAFF.